This passage covers 16 T cell receptor beta chains from one sample sequenced in a study of siplizumab effects on memory and regulatory T cells. Only in-frame clones appear in the TCRdb table, and some are missing; sequencing was by immunoSEQ multiplex PCR. The sample includes tens of thousands of clones, roughly 90% of them seen just once. Sequencing was done on a sample of naive CD4+ T cells sorted from blood. The receptors here all came from a human donor in good health.

The chain joins TRBV19 to TRBJ1-2; unclear D gene. This CDR3 has 15 residues. The V gene's germline CDR1 is LNHDA and CDR2 SQIVND (reference sequence). V lost 8 bases and J lost 1, with 17 bases in between. CDR3 sequence reads: CASDEGWQRNYGYTF. The CDR3 nucleotides read TGTGCCAGTGACGAGGGATGGCAGCGTAACTATGGCTACACCTTC.

The rearrangement uses TRBV6-5 and TRBJ2-5; D may be TRBD1 (6 bases). V was trimmed by 3 bases and J by 1 base, leaving 15 bases between them. CDR1 MNHEY and CDR2 SVGAGI come from the germline V gene. CDR3 length equals 16 residues. The CDR3 region is CASSYVAGAFQETQYF. The CDR3 nucleotides are TGTGCCAGCAGTTATGTGGCAGGGGCGTTCCAAGAGACCCAGTACTTC.

V is TRBV6-9 and J is TRBJ1-2, with D perhaps TRBD1 (5 bases). CDR1 is MNHGY and CDR2 is SVAAGI in the germline V gene. The CDR3 totals 15 residues. Trimming removed 4 bases at V and 2 bases at J, with 14 bases between. CDR3 region: CASSSSLGENYGYTF. DNA of the CDR3: TGTGCCAGCAGTTCATCTTTAGGGGAGAACTATGGCTACACCTTC.

The rearrangement uses TRBV5-1 and TRBJ2-1; TRBD2 matches 13 bases. The V and J ends lost 2 bases and 9 bases, in that order; junction bases with no gene match: 11. CDR3 length: 17 residues. In germline, CDR1 is SGHRS, CDR2 YFSETQ. Written as DNA, the CDR3 is TGCGCCAGCAGCTTCGAACCTGGACTAGCGGGAGCCGCTGAGCAGTTCTTC. Its protein product is CASSFEPGLAGAAEQFF.

The V and J genes are TRBV6-6 and TRBJ2-2; 8 positions match TRBD2. V lost 4 bases, J lost 6 bases, and 7 bases stayed unmatched. In germline, CDR1 is MNHNY, CDR2 SVGAGI (reference sequence). This CDR3 comprises 15 residues. CDR3 in amino acids: CASSFPGLVAGELFF. DNA for the CDR3: TGTGCCAGCAGTTTTCCGGGACTAGTAGCCGGGGAGCTGTTTTTT.

This chain uses TRBV29-1 with TRBJ1-2; D gene ambiguous. The CDR3 length is 8 residues. Looked up from germline, CDR1 is SQVTM and CDR2 is ANQGSEA. V lost 0 bases, J lost 13 bases, and 3 bases lay in between. The CDR3 here is CSVEDSTF. CDR3 nucleotide sequence: TGCAGCGTTGAAGACTCCACCTTC.

This clone was detected only once. CDR3 protein: CASSFLGTSGYYEQYF. For the CDR3, the DNA is TGTGCCAGCAGTTTTCTCGGGACCTCCGGCTACTACGAGCAGTACTTC. This chain connects TRBV28 to TRBJ2-7; D tentatively reads TRBD1 or TRBD2 (5 bases each). CDR3 size: 16 residues. The V end was cut by 3 bases, the J end by 3 bases, with 18 bases between. The germline V gene has CDR1 MDHEN and CDR2 SYDVKM.

This rearrangement joins TRBV7-9 to TRBJ1-1, with 9 bases that match TRBD1. Germline trimming cut 5 bases from V and 5 bases from J; bases unmatched to any gene: 9. The germline gives CDR1 SEHNR, CDR2 FQNEAQ (reference sequence). The CDR3 consists of 15 residues. The CDR3 is CASSPIQGAWTEAFF. In DNA form, the CDR3 reads TGTGCCAGCAGCCCTATACAGGGGGCATGGACTGAAGCTTTCTTT.

The gene calls are TRBV5-1 and TRBJ2-5; D may be TRBD1 (6 bases). V was clipped by 3 bases and J by 1 base, with 13 bases between them. There are 15 residues in the CDR3. Germline-derived CDR1 and CDR2 are SGHRS and YFSETQ. CDR3 bases: TGCGCCAGCAGCTCAACCGGGACAACCCAAGAGACCCAGTACTTC. Translation: CASSSTGTTQETQYF.

The chain carries TRBV7-9 and TRBJ2-1; the D is unclear. Trimming shortened V by 5 bases and J by 10 bases, and 18 bases separated the two germline ends. Per the germline V gene, CDR1 is SEHNR and CDR2 is FQNEAQ (reference sequence). CDR3 length equals 14 residues. The CDR3 nucleotides are TGTGCCAGCAGCGAGGTCAGCACGTCTGTCGAGCAGTTCTTC. Protein product: CASSEVSTSVEQFF.

The chain employs TRBV2 and TRBJ2-7; possibly TRBD1 or TRBD2 for D (5 bases each). V was clipped by 4 bases and J by 5 bases, with 9 bases between them. Germline loops: CDR1 SNHLY, CDR2 FYNNEI. The CDR3 consists of 12 residues. CDR3 DNA sequence: TGTGCCAGCAGTGGGGACGACGACGAGCAGTACTTC. This sequence encodes CASSGDDDEQYF.

The J gene is TRBJ2-1, the V gene TRBV5-1; 7 nucleotides align to TRBD2. CDR3 length: 15 amino acids. Germline-derived CDR1 and CDR2 are SGHRS and YFSETQ. Trimming removed 2 bases from V and 5 bases from J; junction bases left unmatched: 7. The CDR3 spells CASSFSAGADNEQFF. The CDR3 DNA reads TGCGCCAGCAGCTTCTCGGCGGGAGCCGACAATGAGCAGTTCTTC.

The rearrangement links TRBV7-8 to TRBJ1-1, with 8 positions matching TRBD1. The CDR3 is made up of 14 amino acids. Germline values: CDR1 SGHVS, CDR2 FQNEAQ. V gave up 6 bases and J gave up 1 base; unmatched junction bases: 4. CDR3 region: CASSLDRENTEAFF. DNA of the CDR3: TGTGCCAGCAGTTTGGACAGGGAGAACACTGAAGCTTTCTTT. The full variable domain, its missing parts supplied by reference TRBV7-8 and TRBJ1-1, is GAGVSQSPRYKVAKRGQDVALRCDPISGHVSLFWYQQALGQGPEFLTYFQNEAQLDKSGLPSDRFFAERPEGSVSTLKIQRTQQEDSAVYLCASSLDRENTEAFFGQGTRLTVV.

This chain connects TRBV27 to TRBJ1-4; TRBD1 matches 7 bases. V shed 6 bases, J shed 1 base, and the junction held 5 bases outside the gene matches. CDR3 length: 15 residues. The germline V gene has CDR1 MNHEY and CDR2 SMNVEV (reference sequence). The CDR3 DNA follows: TGTGCCAGCAGCCAGGGGGTGGTAACTAATGAAAAACTGTTTTTT. It translates to CASSQGVVTNEKLFF.

The rearrangement joins TRBV11-2 to TRBJ2-7, with D possibly being TRBD1 (6 bases). The CDR3 has 15 amino acids. Germline V gives CDR1 SGHAT, CDR2 FQNNGV. The ends were cut back, 0 bases at V and 2 bases at J, with 11 bases in the middle. The CDR3 here is CASSLEGRGTYEQYF. Here the CDR3 DNA reads TGTGCCAGCAGCTTAGAAGGCAGGGGTACCTACGAGCAGTACTTC.

J is TRBJ1-2 and V is TRBV5-1; possible D gene TRBD1, 5 bases. V was cut by 4 bases and J by 0 bases, with 13 bases left in between. The CDR3 runs to 15 residues. Germline loops: CDR1 SGHRS, CDR2 YFSETQ. The CDR3 DNA is TGCGCCAGCAGCCCCCAGACAGACGCTAACTATGGCTACACCTTC. The encoded protein is CASSPQTDANYGYTF.